This TCR beta chain was observed in a study of blood T cell repertoires in COVID-19. The wider study: The United States, Italy and Spain were the sources of the acute and convalescent COVID-19 samples. T cells, B-cell-depleted T cells, or PBMCs provided the cDNA or gDNA that served as material.

Per the study methods: Reference gene primer amplification yielded estimated nucleated cell counts. Repertoires were generated with immunoSEQ multiplex PCR, while TCRdb's copy carries only in-frame clones and drops some. V, J and clone size reflect that table, while D and trimming were determined from the DNA. Among roughly 230,000 clones listed, 80% to 85% were seen once. Germline-derived CDR1 and CDR2 are SGHRS and YFSETQ. The CDR3 is 14 amino acids. Unmatched junction bases numbered 5, after V lost 5 bases and J lost 6 bases. Seattle cases were enrolled at active infection and followed longitudinally. This clone turned up a few times.

The sample comprised peripheral blood. V is TRBV5-1 and J is TRBJ1-4; TRBD1 matches 9 bases. This sequence was found in a woman older than 75 with COVID-19, enrolled during active disease. Here the CDR3 reads CASSSGQGHEKLFF. The CDR3 region has the DNA TGCGCCAGCAGTTCGGGACAGGGACATGAAAAACTGTTTTTT.